What follows describes a single T cell receptor beta chain. The antigen it recognizes is unknown. No much larger clone is present one base from it, and per-base qualities are unavailable. TCR cDNA was made using 5'RACE template switching, a step that added a universal primer site and unique molecular identifiers. Priming of cDNA synthesis was performed from both the TCR alpha and TCR beta constant segments. Library amplification involved two PCR steps, and the second step added sample barcodes and sequencing adapters. Sequencing of libraries was done on Illumina HiSeq 2500 (2x100 bp) or NovaSeq (2x150 bp). The paper's data handling went like this. MIGEC was used to demultiplex reads and collapse the reads into UMI consensus sequences, and MiXCR was used for V(D)J alignment. Vaccine-responding clonotypes were defined with edgeR using replicate PBMC samples, requiring FDR below 0.01 and a log2 fold change above 5 up to day 15. Each bulk clonotype received a CD4 or CD8 identity based on whether the sequenced CD4 or CD8 repertoire contained that clonotype at higher abundance. TCRdb cleaned the public reads at Q25 with fastp, built clones with MiXCR and kept in-frame beta chains. CDR3 protein duplicates are merged, each entry listing the most common genes and DNA. These V and J calls are TCRdb output, not the study's own analysis. The sample data list a few hundred thousand distinct CDR3 sequences, and roughly 17% of these were observed just once. The ten largest clones capture about 18% of the sample.

The data are from a study of T cells after yellow fever vaccination (dated by TCRdb to between 2018 and 2021). Turning to the overall study: The SMART-Seq v4 Ultra Low Input RNA kit was used to prepare libraries from fractions with low cell numbers. To follow T-cell clones before and after primary and booster YFV17D yellow fever vaccination, bulk TCR alpha and beta repertoires were sequenced over time. Two healthy male donors, one aged 18 to 30 and one aged 30 to 40 years, were included in the cohort. Blood samples were taken at several timepoints before and after primary and secondary immunization, and bulk PBMC replicates and cell subsets were isolated. What the work shows at the level of the full study, not this receptor alone: Because abundant contaminating clonotypes from the bulk population could be contained in FACS-sorted repertoires, computational filtering was required. After the booster, most clones that had expanded after primary vaccination were detected again (about 97% of CD4 and around nine tenths of CD8), suggesting broad maintenance of memory. The study included only two donors, which limits how far the findings can be generalized. The secondary T-cell response was weaker than the primary response but faster, peaking on day 5 instead of day 15. A small share of clonotypes was detected in both CD4 and CD8 compartments, with the overlap likely arising from convergent recombination.

Spanning cysteine to phenylalanine, the CDR3 consists of 15 amino acids. Only the CDR3 region is kept as DNA, spanning 45 bases read in frame from base 1. V lost 0 bases and J lost 5 bases; the stretch between them is 14 bases long. Based on the germline V gene (reference sequence), the CDR1 and CDR2 sequences are DFQATT and SNEGSKA. The sample's treatment or condition label is to be understood as: live attenuated yellow fever vaccine strain. At every blood-draw timepoint, two biological replicates of bulk PBMCs were collected. PBMCs were isolated from peripheral blood using a standard Ficoll-Paque protocol. TriZol was used to extract RNA from bulk PBMCs, from CD4 and CD8 fractions, and from dextramer-positive and dextramer-negative fractions.

This specimen was PBMCs, taken around 5 days after the first yellow fever vaccination. The TCR sequence derives from a man younger than 35 who received the YFV17D yellow fever vaccine. The V gene is TRBV20-1 and the J gene is TRBJ2-1; the D gene is not confidently resolved. The CDR3 region reads CSARDKHVENNEQFF. The DNA is TGCAGTGCTAGAGATAAACACGTAGAAAACAATGAGCAGTTCTTC.